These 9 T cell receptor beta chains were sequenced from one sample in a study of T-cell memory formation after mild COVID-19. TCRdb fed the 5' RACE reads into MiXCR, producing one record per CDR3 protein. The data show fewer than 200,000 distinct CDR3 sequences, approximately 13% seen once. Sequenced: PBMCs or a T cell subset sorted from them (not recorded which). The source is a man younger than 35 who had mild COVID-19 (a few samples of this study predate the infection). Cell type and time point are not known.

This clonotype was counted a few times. The CDR3 DNA reads as TGTGCCAGCAGTCGCACAGGGGACGAAAACATTCAGTACTTC. It is translated as CASSRTGDENIQYF. This rearrangement joins TRBV6-6 to TRBJ2-4; 7 bases align to TRBD1. The CDR3 has 14 residues. Unmatched junction bases numbered 6, after V lost 5 bases and J lost 5 bases. Germline V lookup: CDR1 MNHNY, CDR2 SVGAGI (reference sequence).

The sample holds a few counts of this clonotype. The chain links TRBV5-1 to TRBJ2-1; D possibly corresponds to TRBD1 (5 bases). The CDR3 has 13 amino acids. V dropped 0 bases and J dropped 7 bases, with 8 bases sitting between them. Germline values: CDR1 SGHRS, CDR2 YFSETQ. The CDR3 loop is CASSLGGTNEQFF. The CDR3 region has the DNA TGCGCCAGCAGCTTGGGGGGCACGAATGAGCAGTTCTTC.

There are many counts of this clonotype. CDR3 nucleotide sequence: TGTGCCACCAGTATAACAGCCGGCGGTGAGCAGTTCTTC. Protein sequence: CATSITAGGEQFF. V and J are TRBV24-1 and TRBJ2-1; D gene unclear. The germline gives CDR1 KGHDR, CDR2 SFDVKD. Trimming took 6 bases from V and 9 from J, leaving 14 bases between them. The CDR3 is 13 residues long.

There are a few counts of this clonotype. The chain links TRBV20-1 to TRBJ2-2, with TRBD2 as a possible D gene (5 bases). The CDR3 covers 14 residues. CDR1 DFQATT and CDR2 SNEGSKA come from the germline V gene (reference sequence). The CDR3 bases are TGCAGCGCCGGAGGAGCTGGGGTCACCGGGGAGCTGTTTTTT. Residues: CSAGGAGVTGELFF.

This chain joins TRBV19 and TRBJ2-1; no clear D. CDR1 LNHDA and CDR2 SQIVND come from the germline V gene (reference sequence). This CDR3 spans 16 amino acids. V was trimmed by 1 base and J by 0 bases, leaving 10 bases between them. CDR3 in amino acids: CASSIGAWVSYNEQFF. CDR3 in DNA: TGTGCCAGTAGTATAGGTGCTTGGGTCTCCTACAATGAGCAGTTCTTC.

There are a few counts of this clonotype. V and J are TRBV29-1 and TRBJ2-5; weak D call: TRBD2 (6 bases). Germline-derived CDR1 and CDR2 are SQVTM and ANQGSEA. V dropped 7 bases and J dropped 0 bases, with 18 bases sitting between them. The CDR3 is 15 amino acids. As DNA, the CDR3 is TGCAGCGCACCAGGGCGGGGTGCTTACCAAGAGACCCAGTACTTC. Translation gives CSAPGRGAYQETQYF. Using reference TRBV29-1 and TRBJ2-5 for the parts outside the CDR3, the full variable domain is SAVISQKPSRDICQRGTSLTIQCQVDSQVTMMFWYRQQPGQSLTLIATANQGSEATYESGFVIDKFPISRPNLTFSTLTVSNMSPEDSSIYLCSAPGRGAYQETQYFGPGTRLLVL.

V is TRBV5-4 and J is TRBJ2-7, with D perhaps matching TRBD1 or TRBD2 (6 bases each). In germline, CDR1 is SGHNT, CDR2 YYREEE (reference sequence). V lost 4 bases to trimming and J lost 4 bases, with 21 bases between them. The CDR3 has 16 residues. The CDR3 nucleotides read TGTGCCAGCAGCCCGGCCCACAGGGTGGGAGGTTACGAGCAGTACTTC. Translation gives CASSPAHRVGGYEQYF. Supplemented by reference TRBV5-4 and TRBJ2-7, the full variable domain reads ETGVTQSPTHLIKTRGQQVTLRCSSQSGHNTVSWYQQALGQGPQFIFQYYREEENGRGNFPPRFSGLQFPNYSSELNVNALELDDSALYLCASSPAHRVGGYEQYFGPGTRLTVT.

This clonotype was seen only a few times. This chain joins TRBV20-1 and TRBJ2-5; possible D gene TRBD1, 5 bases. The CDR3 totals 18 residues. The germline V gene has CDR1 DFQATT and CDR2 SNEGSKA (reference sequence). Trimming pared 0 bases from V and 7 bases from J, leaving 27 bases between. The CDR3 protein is CSARDPMVETDPPMTQYF. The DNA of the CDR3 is TGCAGTGCTAGAGATCCTATGGTAGAGACAGATCCCCCGATGACCCAGTACTTC.

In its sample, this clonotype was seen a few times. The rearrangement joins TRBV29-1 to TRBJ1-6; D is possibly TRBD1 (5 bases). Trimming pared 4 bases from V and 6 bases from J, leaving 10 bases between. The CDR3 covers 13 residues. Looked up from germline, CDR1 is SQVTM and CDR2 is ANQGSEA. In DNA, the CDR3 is TGCAGCGTTGCTGAAGGGACTAATTCACCCCTCCACTTT. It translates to CSVAEGTNSPLHF.